One and the same sample provided the 6 T cell receptor beta chains below, sequenced in a study of T cells in Graves' hyperthyroidism and ophthalmopathy. From RNA transcripts, TCR beta CDR3 regions were amplified. An initial round of RT-PCR targeting the TCR CDR3 relied on the HTBI primer set. From the multiplex PCR reads, TCRdb called clonotypes with MiXCR, one entry per CDR3 protein. Here the sample spans roughly 100,000 distinct CDR3 sequences, roughly half being singletons. Material: blood. Every receptor here comes from a middle-aged woman with Graves' hyperthyroidism.

This clonotype was counted many times. The chain joins TRBV28 to TRBJ2-5; weak D call: TRBD2 (5 bases). Germline assignment: CDR1 MDHEN and CDR2 SYDVKM. The germline V and J ends were trimmed by 6 bases and 4 bases, with 12 bases remaining between them. This CDR3 is 13 amino acids long. In nucleotides, the CDR3 is TGTGCCAGCAGCCGGGCCGGAGGAGAGACCCAGTACTTC. Its protein product is CASSRAGGETQYF. The entire variable domain, with the rest obtained from reference TRBV28 and TRBJ2-5, is as follows: DVKVTQSSRYLVKRTGEKVFLECVQDMDHENMFWYRQDPGLGLRLIYFSYDVKMKEKGDIPEGYSVSREKKERFSLILESASTNQTSMYLCASSRAGGETQYFGPGTRLLVL.

In DNA form, the CDR3 reads TGCAGCTATGACAGGAACTATGGCTACACCTTC. It is translated as CSYDRNYGYTF. V and J are TRBV29-1 and TRBJ1-2, with D tentatively TRBD1 (6 bases). Trimming took 8 bases from V and 2 from J, leaving 9 bases between them. Germline loops: CDR1 SQVTM, CDR2 ANQGSEA. This CDR3 comprises 11 residues. The whole variable domain, filled in from reference TRBV29-1 and TRBJ1-2, reads SAVISQKPSRDICQRGTSLTIQCQVDSQVTMMFWYRQQPGQSLTLIATANQGSEATYESGFVIDKFPISRPNLTFSTLTVSNMSPEDSSIYLCSYDRNYGYTFGSGTRLTVV.

This clonotype was seen at least ten times. The chain links TRBV7-8 to TRBJ1-2; D not resolved. This CDR3 is 13 amino acids long. V was pared by 1 base and J by 8 bases, with 11 bases between. Germline V gives CDR1 SGHVS, CDR2 FQNEAQ. The CDR3, as DNA: TGTGCCAGCAGCTTAGAACAACTATACGGCTACACCTTC. As protein: CASSLEQLYGYTF.

This clonotype was seen a handful of times. This chain uses TRBV9 with TRBJ2-2; the D gene is possibly TRBD2 (7 bases). Germline V CDR1 and CDR2: SGDLS, YYNGEE. V lost 5 bases and J lost 6, with 17 bases in between. CDR3 length: 15 amino acids. The CDR3 spells CASRGEGGDAGELFF. The CDR3 coding sequence is TGTGCCAGCAGAGGTGAAGGGGGGGACGCCGGGGAGCTGTTTTTT.

This clonotype has a count of ten or more. This rearrangement joins TRBV19 to TRBJ2-7, with 7 bases fitting TRBD1. V lost 7 bases and J lost 6; bases outside the gene matches: 9. CDR1 is LNHDA, CDR2 SQIVND, per germline (reference sequence). This CDR3 has 13 amino acids. The CDR3 nucleotides are TGTGCCAGTACCGACCCACAGGGGCGCGAGCAGTACTTC. This sequence encodes CASTDPQGREQYF.

This clonotype appeared many times. The rearrangement links TRBV29-1 to TRBJ1-1; D not resolved. V was clipped by 3 bases and J by 6 bases, with 11 bases between them. This CDR3 comprises 12 residues. Germline values: CDR1 SQVTM, CDR2 ANQGSEA. The CDR3 here is CSVERRGAEAFF. The DNA of the CDR3 is TGCAGCGTTGAGCGGCGCGGAGCTGAAGCTTTCTTT.